The 12 T cell receptor beta chains reported below all come from one sample, sequenced in a study of blood T cell repertoires in COVID-19. TCRdb's copy holds only in-frame clones and misses some; the assay was immunoSEQ multiplex PCR. The sample has some 190,000 clones; roughly 81% are singletons. Sequencing was carried out using peripheral blood. The receptor set was obtained from a woman between 40 and 50 years old with COVID-19, enrolled during active disease.

The chain employs TRBV4-2 and TRBJ2-1; tentatively, D is TRBD2 (5 bases). Germline V gives CDR1 LGHNA, CDR2 YNFKEQ. The CDR3 totals 16 residues. V lost 4 bases and J lost 3, with 16 bases in between. The CDR3 DNA reads TGTGCCAGCAGCCGAGAAACTAGTCTAAGCTACAATGAGCAGTTCTTC. This gives the protein CASSRETSLSYNEQFF.

V usage is TRBV30 and J usage is TRBJ1-2; 7 nucleotides align to TRBD1. CDR1 is GTSNPN and CDR2 is SVGIG in the germline V gene (reference sequence). Trimming took 2 bases from V and 8 from J; bases not matched to a gene: 8. The CDR3 contains 13 residues. In DNA, the CDR3 is TGTGCCTGGAGTAGCCAGACAGGGACGGGCTACACCTTC. This gives the protein CAWSSQTGTGYTF.

The rearrangement uses TRBV27 and TRBJ2-2, with D possibly being TRBD1 (6 bases). Trimming pared 5 bases from V and 7 bases from J, leaving 23 bases between. The CDR3 loop spans 17 amino acids. From germline, CDR1 is MNHEY and CDR2 SMNVEV (reference sequence). The CDR3 region has the DNA TGTGCCAGCAGTGCCTACCGGGACAAAGGTGCAAACGGGGAGCTGTTTTTT. Amino acid sequence: CASSAYRDKGANGELFF.

The rearrangement links TRBV5-1 to TRBJ1-1; 7 nucleotides agree with TRBD1. CDR1 and CDR2 (germline): SGHRS, YFSETQ. The CDR3 has 16 amino acids. V dropped 4 bases and J dropped 1; count of bases not matched to a gene: 10. The chain's CDR3 is CASSPQGGRANTEAFF. The CDR3 DNA reads as TGCGCCAGCAGCCCCCAGGGGGGTCGGGCGAACACTGAAGCTTTCTTT.

J is TRBJ2-2 and V is TRBV14; tentatively, D is TRBD2 (6 bases). CDR3 length equals 16 residues. V lost 1 base, J lost 7 bases, and 16 bases lay in between. The germline gives CDR1 SGHDN, CDR2 FVKESK. The CDR3 spells CASSQVHKRVYGELFF. CDR3 DNA sequence: TGTGCCAGCAGCCAAGTACACAAGCGGGTCTACGGGGAGCTGTTTTTT.

The chain combines TRBV5-4 with TRBJ1-3; weak D call: TRBD1 (5 bases). Germline V lookup: CDR1 SGHNT, CDR2 YYREEE (reference sequence). Trimming took 4 bases from V and 0 from J, leaving 11 bases between them. This CDR3 region has 15 residues. This CDR3 is CASSEGLLSGNTIYF. The DNA for the CDR3 is TGTGCCAGCAGCGAGGGACTGCTCTCTGGAAACACCATATATTTT.

This clone was picked up a small number of times. The junction departs from germline at one end; a sequencing error may be responsible. The CDR3 here is CASSVGVAGWNAGELFF. The CDR3 coding sequence is TGTGCCAGCAGCGTAGGGGTAGCGGGATGGAACGCCGGGGAGCTGTTTTTT. The V and J genes are TRBV9 and TRBJ2-2; 8 positions agree with TRBD2. CDR1 SGDLS and CDR2 YYNGEE come from the germline V gene. The CDR3 contains 17 residues.

V and J are TRBV30 and TRBJ1-1; TRBD1 agrees at 9 bases. V dropped 3 bases and J dropped 1; count of bases not matched to a gene: 6. Germline CDR1 reads GTSNPN; CDR2 reads SVGIG (reference sequence). This CDR3 contains 15 residues. The CDR3 sequence is CAWRERTGANTEAFF. CDR3 coding DNA: TGTGCCTGGAGGGAAAGGACAGGGGCGAACACTGAAGCTTTCTTT.

The chain joins TRBV27 to TRBJ1-2; 10 bases are shared with TRBD1. The CDR3 runs to 15 residues. In germline, CDR1 is MNHEY, CDR2 SMNVEV (reference sequence). V lost 5 bases to trimming and J lost 7 bases; unmatched junction nucleotides: 10. The CDR3 nucleotides are TGTGCCAGCAGTACAAGGGGACAGGGGTCGTCTGGCTACACCTTC. This encodes CASSTRGQGSSGYTF.

CDR3 nucleotide sequence: TGCAGTGCTTTCAGGAACACTGAAGCTTTCTTT. It specifies CSAFRNTEAFF. The V call is TRBV20-1, the J call TRBJ1-1, with D unresolved. Trimming cost V 5 bases and J 1 base, with 5 bases left between them. CDR3 length: 11 residues. Germline CDR1 and CDR2: DFQATT and SNEGSKA (reference sequence).

This chain uses TRBV15 with TRBJ2-3; D not resolved. The CDR3 is 15 residues long. Trimming took off 2 bases at V and 0 bases at J, with 9 bases between the two ends. CDR1 is LNHNV, CDR2 YYDKDF, per germline (reference sequence). The CDR3 sequence is CATSRITASTDTQYF. The CDR3 nucleotides are TGTGCCACCAGCAGAATTACTGCTAGCACAGATACGCAGTATTTT. Full variable domain (rest looked up from reference TRBV15 and TRBJ2-3): DAMVIQNPRYQVTQFGKPVTLSCSQTLNHNVMYWYQQKSSQAPKLLFHYYDKDFNNEADTPDNFQSRRPNTSFCFLDIRSPGLGDTAMYLCATSRITASTDTQYFGPGTRLTVL.

The J gene is TRBJ2-2, the V gene TRBV28; TRBD1 matches at 8 bases. There are 14 residues in the CDR3. The ends lost 6 bases at V and 1 base at J; junction bases unmatched: 1. Germline V CDR1 and CDR2: MDHEN, SYDVKM. The CDR3 DNA sequence: TGTGCCAGCAGGGGACAGGTGAACACCGGGGAGCTGTTTTTT. Amino acid sequence: CASRGQVNTGELFF. Complete variable domain (other parts from reference TRBV28 and TRBJ2-2): DVKVTQSSRYLVKRTGEKVFLECVQDMDHENMFWYRQDPGLGLRLIYFSYDVKMKEKGDIPEGYSVSREKKERFSLILESASTNQTSMYLCASRGQVNTGELFFGEGSRLTVL.